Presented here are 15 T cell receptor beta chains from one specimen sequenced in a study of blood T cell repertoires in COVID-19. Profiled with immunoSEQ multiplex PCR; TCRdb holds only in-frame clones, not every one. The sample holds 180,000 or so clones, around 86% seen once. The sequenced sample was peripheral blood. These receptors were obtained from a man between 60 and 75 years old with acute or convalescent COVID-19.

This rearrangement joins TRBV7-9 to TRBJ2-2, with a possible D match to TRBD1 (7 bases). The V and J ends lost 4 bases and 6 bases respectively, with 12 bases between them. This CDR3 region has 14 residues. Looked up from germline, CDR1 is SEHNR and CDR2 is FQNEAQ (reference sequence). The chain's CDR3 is CASSSEGAAGELFF. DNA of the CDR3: TGTGCCAGCAGCTCGGAGGGGGCGGCCGGGGAGCTGTTTTTT.

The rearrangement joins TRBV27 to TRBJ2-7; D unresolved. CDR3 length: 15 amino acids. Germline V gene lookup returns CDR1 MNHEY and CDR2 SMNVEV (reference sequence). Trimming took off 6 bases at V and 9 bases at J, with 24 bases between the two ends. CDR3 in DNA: TGTGCCAGCAGGACTTACGCGTCAGAGCCCATGGGGCAGTACTTC. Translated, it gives CASRTYASEPMGQYF.

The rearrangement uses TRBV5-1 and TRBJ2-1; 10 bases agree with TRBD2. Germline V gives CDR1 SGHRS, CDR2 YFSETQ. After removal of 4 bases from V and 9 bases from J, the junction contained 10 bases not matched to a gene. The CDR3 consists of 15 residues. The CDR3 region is CASSPRTSGEGEQFF. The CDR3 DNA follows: TGCGCCAGCAGCCCCCGGACTAGCGGAGAGGGTGAGCAGTTCTTC. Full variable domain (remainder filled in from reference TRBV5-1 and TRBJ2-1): KAGVTQTPRYLIKTRGQQVTLSCSPISGHRSVSWYQQTPGQGLQFLFEYFSETQRNKGNFPGRFSGRQFSNSRSEMNVSTLELGDSALYLCASSPRTSGEGEQFFGPGTRLTVL.

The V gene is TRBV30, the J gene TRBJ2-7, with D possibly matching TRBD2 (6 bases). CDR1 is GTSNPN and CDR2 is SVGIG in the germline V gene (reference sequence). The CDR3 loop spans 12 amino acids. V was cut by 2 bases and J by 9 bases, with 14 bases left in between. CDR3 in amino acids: CAWSSGDGGQYF. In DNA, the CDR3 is TGTGCCTGGAGTTCCGGCGACGGGGGGCAGTACTTC. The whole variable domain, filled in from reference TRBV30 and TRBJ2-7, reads SQTIHQWPATLVQPVGSPLSLECTVEGTSNPNLYWYRQAAGRGLQLLFYSVGIGQISSEVPQNLSASRPQDRQFILSSKKLLLSDSGFYLCAWSSGDGGQYFGPGTRLTVT.

DNA for the CDR3: TGCGCCAGCAGCTTCGACGGGTCGAACACTGAAGCTTTCTTT. Protein: CASSFDGSNTEAFF. V is TRBV5-1 and J is TRBJ1-1; the D is unclear. Germline V gene sequence: CDR1 SGHRS, CDR2 YFSETQ. This CDR3 region has 14 residues. V lost 2 bases, J lost 1 base, and 9 bases lay in between.

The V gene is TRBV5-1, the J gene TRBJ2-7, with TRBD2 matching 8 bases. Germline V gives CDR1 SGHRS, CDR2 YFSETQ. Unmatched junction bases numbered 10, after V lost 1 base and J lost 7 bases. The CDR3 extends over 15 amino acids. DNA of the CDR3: TGCGCCAGCAGCTTGTCCCCGGGAGGGCCAGAAGAGCAGTACTTC. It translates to CASSLSPGGPEEQYF.

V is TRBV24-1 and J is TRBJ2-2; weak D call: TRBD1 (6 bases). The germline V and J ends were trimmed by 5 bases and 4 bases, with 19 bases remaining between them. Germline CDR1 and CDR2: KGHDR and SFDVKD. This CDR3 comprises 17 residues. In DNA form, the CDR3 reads TGTGCCACCAGTGGCCCGCTAACAGGGTACGGCACCGGGGAGCTGTTTTTT. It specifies CATSGPLTGYGTGELFF.

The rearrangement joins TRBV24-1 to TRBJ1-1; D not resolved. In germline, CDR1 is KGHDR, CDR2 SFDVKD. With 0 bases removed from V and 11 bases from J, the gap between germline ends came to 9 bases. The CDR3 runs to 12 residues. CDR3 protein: CATSDLTGGAFF. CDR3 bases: TGTGCCACCAGTGATTTGACGGGTGGGGCTTTCTTT.

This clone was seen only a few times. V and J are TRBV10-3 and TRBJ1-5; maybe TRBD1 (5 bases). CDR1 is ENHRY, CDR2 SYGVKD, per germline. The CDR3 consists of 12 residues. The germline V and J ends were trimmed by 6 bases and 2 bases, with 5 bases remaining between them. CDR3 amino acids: CAIRQGNQPQHF. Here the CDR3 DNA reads TGTGCCATCAGACAGGGCAATCAGCCCCAGCATTTT.

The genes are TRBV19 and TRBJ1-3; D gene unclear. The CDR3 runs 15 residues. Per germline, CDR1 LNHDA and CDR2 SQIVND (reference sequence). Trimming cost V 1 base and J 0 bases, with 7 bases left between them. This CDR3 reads CASSIAGSSGNTIYF. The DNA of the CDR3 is TGTGCCAGTAGTATAGCTGGCTCCTCTGGAAACACCATATATTTT.

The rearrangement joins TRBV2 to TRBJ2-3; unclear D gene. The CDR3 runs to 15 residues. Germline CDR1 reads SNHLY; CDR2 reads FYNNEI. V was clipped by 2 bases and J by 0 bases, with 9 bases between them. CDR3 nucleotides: TGTGCCAGCAGTGAACTGGGCATGAGCACAGATACGCAGTATTTT. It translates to CASSELGMSTDTQYF.

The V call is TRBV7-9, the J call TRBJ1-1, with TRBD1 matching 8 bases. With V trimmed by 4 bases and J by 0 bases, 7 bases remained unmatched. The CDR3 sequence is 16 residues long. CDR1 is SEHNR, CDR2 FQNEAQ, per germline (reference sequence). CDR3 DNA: TGTGCCAGCAGCTCACCGGGACAGGCAGTGAACACTGAAGCTTTCTTT. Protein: CASSSPGQAVNTEAFF. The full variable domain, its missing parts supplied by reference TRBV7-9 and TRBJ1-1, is DTGVSQNPRHKITKRGQNVTFRCDPISEHNRLYWYRQTLGQGPEFLTYFQNEAQLEKSRLLSDRFSAERPKGSFSTLEIQRTEQGDSAMYLCASSSPGQAVNTEAFFGQGTRLTVV.

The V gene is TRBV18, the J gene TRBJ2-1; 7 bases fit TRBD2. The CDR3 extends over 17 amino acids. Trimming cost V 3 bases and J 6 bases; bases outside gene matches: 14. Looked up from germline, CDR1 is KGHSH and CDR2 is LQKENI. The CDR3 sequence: CASSPASGTILGNEQFF. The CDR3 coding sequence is TGTGCCAGCTCACCTGCCTCCGGGACTATCCTGGGCAATGAGCAGTTCTTC.

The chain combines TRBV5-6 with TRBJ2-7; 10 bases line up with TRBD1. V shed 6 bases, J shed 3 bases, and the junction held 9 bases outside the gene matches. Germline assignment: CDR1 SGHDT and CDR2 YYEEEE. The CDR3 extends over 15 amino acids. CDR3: CASTTGTGDFYEQYF. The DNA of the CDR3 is TGTGCCAGCACGACCGGGACAGGGGATTTCTACGAGCAGTACTTC.

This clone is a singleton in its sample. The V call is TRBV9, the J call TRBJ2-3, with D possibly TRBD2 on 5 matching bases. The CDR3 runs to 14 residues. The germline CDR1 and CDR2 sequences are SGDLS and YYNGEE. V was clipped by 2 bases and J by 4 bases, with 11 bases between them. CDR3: CASSVSPGSDTQYF. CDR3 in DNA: TGTGCCAGCAGCGTCAGCCCGGGATCAGATACGCAGTATTTT.